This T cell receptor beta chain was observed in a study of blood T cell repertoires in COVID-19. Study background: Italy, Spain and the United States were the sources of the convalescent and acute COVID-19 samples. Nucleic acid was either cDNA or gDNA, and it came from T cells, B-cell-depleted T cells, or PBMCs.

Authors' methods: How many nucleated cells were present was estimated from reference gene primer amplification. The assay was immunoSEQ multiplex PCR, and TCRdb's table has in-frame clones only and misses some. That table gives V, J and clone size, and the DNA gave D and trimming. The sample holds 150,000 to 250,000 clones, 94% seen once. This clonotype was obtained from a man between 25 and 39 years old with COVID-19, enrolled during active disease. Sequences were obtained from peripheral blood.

The CDR3 region is CASSSTGPTNEKLFF. The CDR3 DNA reads TGCGCCAGCAGCTCTACAGGGCCCACTAATGAAAAACTGTTTTTT. This chain connects TRBV5-1 to TRBJ1-4; D perhaps matches TRBD1 (6 bases). V lost 3 bases, J lost 2 bases, and 11 bases lay in between. CDR1 is SGHRS, CDR2 YFSETQ, per germline. CDR3 length: 15 amino acids. Full variable domain (outside the CDR3, taken from reference TRBV5-1 and TRBJ1-4): KAGVTQTPRYLIKTRGQQVTLSCSPISGHRSVSWYQQTPGQGLQFLFEYFSETQRNKGNFPGRFSGRQFSNSRSEMNVSTLELGDSALYLCASSSTGPTNEKLFFGSGTQLSVL.